This T cell receptor beta chain was recovered during a study of T cell responses to AZD1222 COVID-19 vaccine. Study-level findings and limits: White British people made up most donors, females outnumbered males, and clonal diversity was possibly underestimated. Spike was spanned by vaccine-associated CD4 TCRs, which were dominant at 160-218 and 743-854. Just 5 or 6 AZD1222 recipients tested seropositive at baseline. The reported proportion of spike-specific TCRs targeting unmutated variant regions was nearly half.

This clone occurred once. Antigen: not known. The germline V gene has CDR1 MDHEN and CDR2 SYDVKM. The CDR3 runs to 14 residues. V was cut by 8 bases and J by 3 bases, with 16 bases left in between. Clones were sequenced by immunoSEQ multiplex PCR, and TCRdb holds only the in-frame ones, with some missing. Here the sample spans tens of thousands of clones, 80% being singletons. This specimen was peripheral blood, taken 28 days after the second AZD1222 dose. This receptor was taken from an adult who received the AZD1222 COVID-19 vaccine. This chain connects TRBV28 to TRBJ1-2; D gene unclear. The CDR3 spells CASVDRPRYYGYTF. The CDR3 DNA sequence: TGTGCCAGCGTGGACCGCCCCCGGTACTATGGCTACACCTTC.